These 9 T cell receptor beta chains share one sample of origin, sequenced in a study of cytomegalovirus exposure and HLA in healthy donors. The PCR employed 60 Vbeta primers together with 13 Jbeta primers. Using immunoSEQ multiplex PCR, the repertoire was profiled, and TCRdb retains in-frame clones only, with some absent. The sample carries 150,000 to 200,000 clones, roughly 80% recorded once. The sequenced material came from PBMCs. These receptors came from a man between 18 and 29 years old in good health and CMV-seropositive.

The count of this clone is one. V gene TRBV11-2 combines with J gene TRBJ2-1, with 7 bases fitting TRBD2. Germline V gene data show CDR1 as SGHAT and CDR2 as FQNNGV. The CDR3 consists of 14 residues. V lost 2 bases and J lost 4; bases outside the gene matches: 2. In nucleotides, the CDR3 is TGTGCCAGCAGCTTAACGGGAGGTTACAATGAGCAGTTCTTC. Amino acids: CASSLTGGYNEQFF.

The J gene is TRBJ2-6, the V gene TRBV27, with a possible D match to TRBD1 (6 bases). In germline, CDR1 is MNHEY, CDR2 SMNVEV (reference sequence). Trimming removed 3 bases at V and 4 bases at J, with 10 bases between. The CDR3 runs 15 residues. The CDR3 here is CASSFSRGGANVLTF. In nucleotides, the CDR3 is TGTGCCAGCAGTTTCTCCAGGGGCGGGGCCAACGTCCTGACTTTC. Full variable domain (outside the CDR3, taken from reference TRBV27 and TRBJ2-6): EAQVTQNPRYLITVTGKKLTVTCSQNMNHEYMSWYRQDPGLGLRQIYYSMNVEVTDKGDVPEGYKVSRKEKRNFPLILESPSPNQTSLYFCASSFSRGGANVLTFGAGSRLTVL.

This clone was seen only once. The junction does not match germline at one end; this may be a read error. This sequence joins TRBV7-9 and TRBJ2-7; 8 nucleotides align to TRBD2. The CDR3 extends over 15 amino acids. Germline V gives CDR1 SEHNR, CDR2 FQNEAQ (reference sequence). The CDR3 coding sequence is TGTTCCAGCAGCTCTCCGACTAGCGCATACTACGAGCAGTACTTC. This codes for CSSSSPTSAYYEQYF.

The V gene is TRBV10-2, the J gene TRBJ1-5; D perhaps matches TRBD1 (6 bases). Germline V CDR1 and CDR2: WSHSY, SAAADI. The CDR3 has 14 amino acids. V was trimmed by 10 bases and J by 2 bases, leaving 15 bases between them. CDR3 sequence (DNA): TGCGCCACGCGGGGGGAGGGGGGCAATCAGCCCCAGCATTTT. Protein product: CATRGEGGNQPQHF.

The rearrangement uses TRBV11-3 and TRBJ2-7; possible D gene TRBD1, 6 bases. In germline, CDR1 is SGHNT, CDR2 YENEEA. The CDR3 has 13 amino acids. The ends were cut back, 5 bases at V and 2 bases at J, with 10 bases in the middle. DNA for the CDR3: TGTGCCAGCAGCCTCGGGACAACCTACGAGCAGTACTTC. This encodes CASSLGTTYEQYF.

The chain carries TRBV14 and TRBJ2-1; TRBD2 aligns across 12 bases. V lost 3 bases to trimming and J lost 9 bases; unmatched junction nucleotides: 3. Germline lookup yields CDR1 SGHDN and CDR2 FVKESK. The CDR3 consists of 14 residues. This CDR3 is CASSHTGLAGEQFF. The CDR3 DNA reads TGTGCCAGCAGCCATACGGGACTAGCGGGTGAGCAGTTCTTC. Full variable domain (remainder filled in from reference TRBV14 and TRBJ2-1): EAGVTQFPSHSVIEKGQTVTLRCDPISGHDNLYWYRRVMGKEIKFLLHFVKESKQDESGMPNNRFLAERTGGTYSTLKVQPAELEDSGVYFCASSHTGLAGEQFFGPGTRLTVL.

The chain employs TRBV4-1 and TRBJ2-5; D perhaps matches TRBD1 (7 bases). The CDR3 extends over 16 amino acids. V gave up 1 base and J gave up 5 bases, with 17 bases separating them. Germline V gene sequence: CDR1 MGHRA, CDR2 YSYEKL. The CDR3 sequence: CASSQAFAGGLETQYF. CDR3 nucleotides: TGCGCCAGCAGCCAAGCTTTTGCAGGGGGGTTGGAGACCCAGTACTTC.

The chain has TRBV5-1 and TRBJ1-4; D is uncertain. This CDR3 spans 14 amino acids. Germline V gene data show CDR1 as SGHRS and CDR2 as YFSETQ. With 0 bases removed from V and 6 bases from J, the gap between germline ends came to 9 bases. The CDR3 here is CASSLEGGYEKLFF. The CDR3 coding sequence is TGCGCCAGCAGCTTGGAGGGAGGGTATGAAAAACTGTTTTTT.

V gene TRBV29-1 combines with J gene TRBJ2-1; TRBD1 aligns across 7 bases. Trimming removed 3 bases from V and 9 bases from J; junction bases left unmatched: 5. Looked up from germline, CDR1 is SQVTM and CDR2 is ANQGSEA. CDR3 length: 12 amino acids. The CDR3 spells CSVDKDRCEQFF. The CDR3 region has the DNA TGCAGCGTTGATAAGGACAGGTGTGAGCAGTTCTTC.